This T cell receptor (beta chain) was identified in a study of T cell repertoires in cytomegalovirus infection. Via MiXCR, TCRdb re-called the reads, giving one row per CDR3 protein. The data hold about 340,000 distinct CDR3 sequences, with about 28% observed a single time. The junction had 9 bases not matched to a gene; V was cut back by 10 bases and J by 6 bases. This CDR3 is 15 amino acids long. The germline gives CDR1 MNHNS, CDR2 SASEGT. This clonotype was detected a few times. Its antigen is currently unknown. Sample: cultured PBMCs, taken from culture after CMV antigen stimulation. The chain couples TRBV6-1 to TRBJ1-6; 10 nucleotides line up with TRBD1. This TCR derives from a human donor in good health (CMV status not recorded). Some clones in this sample may be carry-over from other donors' samples. The CDR3 reads CATGGQGVVNSPLHF. The CDR3 DNA reads as TGTGCCACCGGTGGACAGGGGGTTGTTAATTCACCCCTCCACTTT.